Sequencing of this T cell receptor beta chain was carried out in a study of blood T cell repertoires in COVID-19. Study-wide context: The origin of the acute and convalescent COVID-19 samples was the United States, Italy and Spain. PBMCs, B-cell-depleted T cells, or T cells were the source of the cDNA or gDNA that made up the material.

V was trimmed by 7 bases and J by 3 bases, leaving 16 bases between them. This CDR3 contains 14 residues. Germline-derived CDR1 and CDR2 are MDHEN and SYDVKM. Study processing details: Amplifying reference gene primers gave estimates of nucleated cell counts. Here immunoSEQ multiplex PCR was the method, and the copy in TCRdb shows in-frame clones only, minus some. The V and J calls and the clone size are those of that table, but D and trimming were determined from the DNA. Altogether approximately 110,000 clones are present, roughly 83% being singletons, with the ten largest covering about 5.4%. The receptor comes from a human donor in a cohort sampled during active COVID-19. The V call is TRBV28, the J call TRBJ2-7; the D gene is possibly TRBD1 (7 bases). The specimen was peripheral blood. CDR3 loop: CASTQGGGVYEQYF. CDR3 nucleotide sequence: TGTGCCAGCACCCAGGGGGGAGGCGTCTACGAGCAGTACTTC.